This passage covers 15 T cell receptor beta chains from one sample sequenced in a study of beta chain features in type 1 diabetes. The sequenced template was cDNA made from the entire isolated RNA. TCRdb keeps only in-frame clones here, not all; method: immunoSEQ multiplex PCR. This sample has tens of thousands of clones; around a third occur once, and the top ten carry over 0.35%. Sequencing input: stem cell memory CD4+ T cells from blood. The receptors stem from a woman aged 18-30 years in good health.

In this sample, this clone turned up a few times. The chain is built from TRBV5-6 and TRBJ2-3; tentatively, D is TRBD2 (6 bases). Germline CDR1 and CDR2: SGHDT and YYEEEE. Trimming removed 0 bases from V and 3 bases from J, with 8 bases in between. The CDR3 is 14 residues long. CDR3 protein: CASSLGRATDTQYF. The CDR3 DNA reads as TGTGCCAGCAGCTTGGGGAGGGCGACAGATACGCAGTATTTT.

In this sample, this clone turned up a few times. The chain couples TRBV2 to TRBJ2-2; no clear D. CDR3 length: 14 amino acids. The V end was cut by 2 bases, the J end by 6 bases, with 10 bases between. Germline V lookup: CDR1 SNHLY, CDR2 FYNNEI. Here the CDR3 reads CASSETNGSGELFF. The CDR3 DNA sequence: TGTGCCAGCAGTGAAACGAACGGGTCCGGGGAGCTGTTTTTT.

This clone has more than one count but fewer than ten. The chain combines TRBV5-1 with TRBJ2-1, with 7 bases matching TRBD1. Germline V gene data show CDR1 as SGHRS and CDR2 as YFSETQ. V lost 2 bases and J lost 3; bases outside the gene matches: 2. The CDR3 sequence is 14 residues long. CDR3 protein: CASSFGTVYNEQFF. CDR3 coding DNA: TGCGCCAGCAGCTTTGGGACAGTCTACAATGAGCAGTTCTTC.

This chain links TRBV7-9 with TRBJ2-5, with 9 bases fitting TRBD2. Per germline, CDR1 SEHNR and CDR2 FQNEAQ (reference sequence). There are 14 residues in the CDR3. Trimming cost V 6 bases and J 5 bases; bases outside gene matches: 7. CDR3 sequence: CASRGTSRWETQYF. CDR3 nucleotides: TGTGCCAGCAGGGGGACTAGCCGATGGGAGACCCAGTACTTC.

The chain is built from TRBV25-1 and TRBJ2-3; 7 bases are shared with TRBD2. J gave up 6 bases and V 4 bases, and 16 bases lay outside the gene matches. Germline V CDR1 and CDR2: MGHDK, SYGVNS. CDR3 length: 17 residues. CDR3 region: CASSGAPTSDAWDTQYF. CDR3 coding DNA: TGTGCCAGCAGTGGTGCTCCAACTAGCGATGCTTGGGATACGCAGTATTTT.

V is TRBV7-2 and J is TRBJ1-1; D gene unclear. This CDR3 has 12 amino acids. Germline lookup yields CDR1 SGHTA and CDR2 FQGNSA. V lost 5 bases, J lost 2 bases, and 6 bases lay in between. The CDR3 loop is CASSPTNTEAFF. CDR3 in DNA: TGTGCCAGCAGCCCTACCAACACTGAAGCTTTCTTT. The entire variable domain, with the rest obtained from reference TRBV7-2 and TRBJ1-1, is as follows: GAGVSQSPSNKVTEKGKDVELRCDPISGHTALYWYRQSLGQGLEFLIYFQGNSAPDKSGLPSDRFSAERTGGSVSTLTIQRTQQEDSAVYLCASSPTNTEAFFGQGTRLTVV.

V and J are TRBV5-1 and TRBJ2-1, with 10 bases lining up with TRBD2. The J segment lost 7 bases and the V segment lost 6 bases, leaving 13 bases of the junction unmatched. Germline CDR1 SGHRS, CDR2 YFSETQ. CDR3 length: 16 amino acids. CDR3 in DNA: TGCGCCAGCACCCTCGAGCGGGGGGGCCCGGAAAATGAGCAGTTCTTC. Residues: CASTLERGGPENEQFF.

Remarks on this clone: Other DNA sequences in the same sample also yield this CDR3. The genes are TRBV7-9 and TRBJ1-2; 9 nucleotides match TRBD1. Germline-derived CDR1 and CDR2 are SEHNR and FQNEAQ (reference sequence). The CDR3 runs to 15 residues. After removal of 6 bases from V and 6 bases from J, the junction contained 11 bases not matched to a gene. Here the CDR3 DNA reads TGTGCCAGCAGACGTACAGGGGGCAAATCCGATGGCTACACCTTC. As protein: CASRRTGGKSDGYTF. The entire variable domain, with the rest obtained from reference TRBV7-9 and TRBJ1-2, is as follows: DTGVSQNPRHKITKRGQNVTFRCDPISEHNRLYWYRQTLGQGPEFLTYFQNEAQLEKSRLLSDRFSAERPKGSFSTLEIQRTEQGDSAMYLCASRRTGGKSDGYTFGSGTRLTVV.

This clone has only a few counts. This chain links TRBV4-3 with TRBJ2-3, with D tentatively TRBD2 (6 bases). The germline V gene has CDR1 LGHNA and CDR2 YSLEER. Between the trimmed V and J ends, which lost 4 bases and 4 bases, there was a span of 12 bases. The CDR3 has 14 residues. CDR3 amino acids: CASSPRLVPDTQYF. In DNA form, the CDR3 reads TGCGCCAGCAGCCCCCGACTAGTACCAGATACGCAGTATTTT.

The chain uses TRBV7-2 and TRBJ2-7; 7 positions match TRBD1. This CDR3 is 12 amino acids long. Germline V lookup: CDR1 SGHTA, CDR2 FQGNSA. V shed 4 bases, J shed 6 bases, and the junction held 3 bases outside the gene matches. The CDR3 DNA reads TGTGCCAGCAGCTACACAGGGGTCGAGCAGTACTTC. The encoded protein is CASSYTGVEQYF. Filled out from reference TRBV7-2 and TRBJ2-7, the complete variable domain reads GAGVSQSPSNKVTEKGKDVELRCDPISGHTALYWYRQSLGQGLEFLIYFQGNSAPDKSGLPSDRFSAERTGGSVSTLTIQRTQQEDSAVYLCASSYTGVEQYFGPGTRLTVT.

This clone turned up a few times. The genes are TRBV29-1 and TRBJ2-1, with 10 positions matching TRBD2. V shed 8 bases and J 6 bases; nucleotides not matched to a gene: 7. The CDR3 extends over 13 amino acids. Germline V gene data show CDR1 as SQVTM and CDR2 as ANQGSEA. The CDR3 DNA reads as TGCAGCACCAGCGGGGGGGCAGTCAATGAGCAGTTCTTC. This sequence encodes CSTSGGAVNEQFF.

This clone has a handful of counts. This sequence joins TRBV5-1 and TRBJ2-2, with D perhaps matching TRBD1 (6 bases). Trimming removed 2 bases at V and 4 bases at J, with 12 bases between. The CDR3 has 15 amino acids. CDR1 is SGHRS, CDR2 YFSETQ, per germline. The CDR3 protein is CASSFQGRGTGELFF. CDR3 in DNA: TGCGCCAGCAGCTTTCAGGGGAGAGGCACCGGGGAGCTGTTTTTT.

On this clone: One end of the junction is discordant with germline, which a read error may explain. The chain uses TRBV4-1 and TRBJ2-6; D perhaps matches TRBD2 (5 bases). Germline V gives CDR1 MGHRA, CDR2 YSYEKL. The CDR3 has 18 residues. Here the CDR3 reads CASSQVPGRTAGVNVLTF. In DNA, the CDR3 is TGCGCCAGCAGCCAAGTTCCGGGGAGAACCGCTGGGGTCAACGTCCTGACTTTC.

The chain recombines TRBV4-2 with TRBJ1-2; 10 nucleotides line up with TRBD1. The germline V gene has CDR1 LGHNA and CDR2 YNFKEQ. The CDR3 is 17 amino acids. Unmatched junction bases numbered 8, after V lost 0 bases and J lost 4 bases. The CDR3: CASSQDDRDRGGYGYTF. The CDR3 DNA reads TGTGCCAGCAGCCAAGACGACCGGGACAGGGGAGGCTATGGCTACACCTTC.

The table lists this clone with a few counts. V and J are TRBV27 and TRBJ2-5; 7 bases align to TRBD1. CDR1 MNHEY and CDR2 SMNVEV come from the germline V gene (reference sequence). Losses at the gene ends were 6 bases for V and 2 bases for J; bases not matched to a gene: 6. The CDR3 runs to 14 residues. CDR3 residues: CASSVPGQQETQYF. The CDR3 DNA sequence: TGTGCCAGCAGCGTCCCGGGACAGCAAGAGACCCAGTACTTC.